Below, 16 T cell receptor beta chains from the same sample are listed, as sequenced in a study of tumor-infiltrating lymphocytes in glioblastoma multiforme. Multiple V-beta primers and a C-beta primer amplified TCRB from RNA. Each CDR3 protein gets one entry after TCRdb re-called the multiplex PCR reads with MiXCR. The sample gives 25,000 to 35,000 distinct CDR3 sequences, roughly three fifths of which show up once; roughly a third is in the top ten. Specimen: brain tumor tissue. These receptors originate from a male donor with glioblastoma.

Details on this clonotype: One end of the junction fails to match germline, which may point to a read error. J is TRBJ2-2 and V is TRBV4-1; weak D call: TRBD2 (5 bases). The length of the CDR3 is 14 residues. The germline V gene encodes CDR1 MGHRA and CDR2 YSYEKL. CDR3 protein: CDSSQDSESGKLFF. The DNA of the CDR3 is TGCGACAGCAGCCAAGATAGTGAGTCCGGGAAGCTGTTTTTT.

V gene TRBV14 combines with J gene TRBJ2-7; 10 bases agree with TRBD2. The germline V gene has CDR1 SGHDN and CDR2 FVKESK. This CDR3 region has 18 residues. V was pared by 0 bases and J by 2 bases, with 10 bases of the junction left unmatched. CDR3 sequence: CASSQDRLAGVGAYEQYF. The CDR3 DNA reads as TGTGCCAGCAGCCAAGATCGGCTAGCGGGAGTGGGCGCCTACGAGCAGTACTTC.

The genes are TRBV6-5 and TRBJ2-1, with 9 nucleotides matching TRBD2. V lost 7 bases and J lost 4; bases outside the gene matches: 8. This CDR3 spans 15 amino acids. Per the germline V gene, CDR1 is MNHEY and CDR2 is SVGAGI. CDR3 nucleotides: TGTGCCAGCAACGGAGGGACTAGCATATACAATGAGCAGTTCTTC. This encodes CASNGGTSIYNEQFF.

This clonotype was picked up a small number of times. The chain couples TRBV11-1 to TRBJ1-5, with D unclear. Trimming stripped 8 bases from V and 2 bases from J, with 10 bases between. The CDR3 spans 13 residues. The germline gives CDR1 SGHAT, CDR2 FQDESV (reference sequence). Here the CDR3 reads CASPGQGNQPQHF. The CDR3 nucleotides are TGTGCCAGCCCCGGGCAGGGCAATCAGCCCCAGCATTTT.

The chain links TRBV20-1 to TRBJ2-1, with no clear D. The CDR3 has 14 residues. Germline CDR1 and CDR2: DFQATT and SNEGSKA (reference sequence). V lost 0 bases, J lost 4 bases, and 10 bases lay in between. CDR3 sequence: CSARDLRIYNEQFF. The DNA for the CDR3 is TGCAGTGCTAGAGATCTTAGGATTTACAATGAGCAGTTCTTC.

This clonotype was counted ten times or more. This chain links TRBV7-9 with TRBJ2-1; possibly TRBD1 for D (6 bases). Germline values: CDR1 SEHNR, CDR2 FQNEAQ (reference sequence). The CDR3 contains 16 residues. Trimming pared 2 bases from V and 0 bases from J, leaving 11 bases between. The CDR3 coding sequence is TGTGCCAGCAGCTTATGGGGGCTCCTCTCCTACAATGAGCAGTTCTTC. Protein product: CASSLWGLLSYNEQFF. Supplemented by reference TRBV7-9 and TRBJ2-1, the full variable domain reads DTGVSQNPRHKITKRGQNVTFRCDPISEHNRLYWYRQTLGQGPEFLTYFQNEAQLEKSRLLSDRFSAERPKGSFSTLEIQRTEQGDSAMYLCASSLWGLLSYNEQFFGPGTRLTVL.

The chain carries TRBV11-2 and TRBJ1-1; D is undetermined. There are 14 residues in the CDR3. The germline V gene encodes CDR1 SGHAT and CDR2 FQNNGV. Trimming left V 4 bases short and J 3 bases short, with 12 bases between. CDR3 residues: CASSSLVRHTEAFF. The CDR3 nucleotides read TGTGCCAGCAGCTCCCTCGTTCGACACACTGAAGCTTTCTTT.

V is TRBV29-1 and J is TRBJ1-5; 8 positions match TRBD1. J lost 7 bases, V lost 4 bases, and 12 bases had no gene match. The CDR3 has 15 residues. The germline V gene encodes CDR1 SQVTM and CDR2 ANQGSEA. The chain's CDR3 is CSVVVQGAEGQPQHF. The CDR3 DNA sequence: TGCAGCGTTGTGGTCCAGGGGGCCGAGGGACAGCCCCAGCATTTT.

Comments on this clonotype: This CDR3 fails to terminate in the conserved phenylalanine or tryptophan, so it likely reflects a read error. The chain couples TRBV6-1 to TRBJ2-4, with D possibly matching TRBD2 (5 bases). There are 15 residues in the CDR3. Germline V gives CDR1 MNHNS, CDR2 SASEGT. V was shortened by 4 bases and J by 6 bases, with 16 bases between the two germline ends. Here the CDR3 reads CASSGVSRGPNIQYL. CDR3 bases: TGTGCCAGCAGTGGGGTTAGTAGAGGGCCAAACATTCAGTACCTC.

Relative to its sample, this clonotype is medium-sized. The chain carries TRBV11-1 and TRBJ1-6; D remains unclear. Germline V gene data show CDR1 as SGHAT and CDR2 as FQDESV (reference sequence). With 5 bases removed from V and 10 bases from J, the gap between germline ends came to 12 bases. The CDR3 covers 13 residues. The DNA for the CDR3 is TGTGCCAGCAGCCTTGGAGCGGAGTCACCCCTCCACTTT. Amino acids: CASSLGAESPLHF.

V usage is TRBV20-1 and J usage is TRBJ1-2; TRBD1 matches at 10 bases. The CDR3 runs 15 residues. Germline CDR1 DFQATT, CDR2 SNEGSKA (reference sequence). V shed 2 bases, J shed 4 bases, and the junction held 7 bases outside the gene matches. The DNA for the CDR3 is TGCAGTGCTAGATCATATGACAGGGGGCCCTATGGCTACACCTTC. This gives the protein CSARSYDRGPYGYTF.

V usage is TRBV4-3 and J usage is TRBJ1-2, with 8 bases that match TRBD1. Trimming removed 2 bases from V and 5 bases from J; junction bases left unmatched: 7. Germline V gene data show CDR1 as LGHNA and CDR2 as YSLEER. The length of the CDR3 is 15 residues. CDR3 DNA sequence: TGCGCCAGCAGCCAATCCGGACAGGGCCAATATGGCTACACCTTC. Encoded protein: CASSQSGQGQYGYTF.

Note on this clonotype: Germline and junction disagree at one end, which may indicate a read error. The chain uses TRBV4-2 and TRBJ2-6; D is undetermined. The CDR3 has 16 residues. Germline CDR1 is LGHNA and CDR2 is YNFKEQ. As DNA, the CDR3 is TGTGCCAACAGCCAAGATGTCAGTGCCGGGGCCAACGTCCTGACTTTC. It yields the protein CANSQDVSAGANVLTF.

On this clonotype: A read error is likely, as this CDR3 ends without the conserved phenylalanine or tryptophan. The chain links TRBV6-5 to TRBJ1-6, with 7 bases matching TRBD1. Looked up from germline, CDR1 is MNHEY and CDR2 is SVGAGI. The CDR3 is made up of 13 amino acids. V trimming: 6 bases; J trimming: 13 bases; junction bases outside the gene matches: 9. The CDR3 spells CASSYKGGGPLHL. The CDR3 DNA is TGTGCCAGCAGCTACAAAGGGGGCGGGCCCCTCCACCTT.

As regards this clonotype: At one end the junction does not follow the germline gene, possibly because of a read error. The chain carries TRBV6-1 and TRBJ2-7, with D unresolved. The length of the CDR3 is 16 residues. Germline V gene lookup returns CDR1 MNHNS and CDR2 SASEGT. The CDR3 loop reads CASSEVEFLSPYEQYF. The CDR3 DNA sequence: TGTGCGAGCAGTGAAGTAGAGTTTCTTAGCCCCTACGAGCAGTACTTC.

V usage is TRBV29-1 and J usage is TRBJ1-1; D gene unclear. The CDR3 runs to 11 residues. V gave up 4 bases and J gave up 0 bases, with 3 bases separating them. Per germline, CDR1 SQVTM and CDR2 ANQGSEA. Written as DNA, the CDR3 is TGCAGCGTTGTGGTGAACACTGAAGCTTTCTTT. Translating it yields CSVVVNTEAFF.